This T cell receptor (beta chain) is drawn from a study of molecular identifiers for immune sequencing clone quantification. Details on this clonotype: No antigen is known for it.

V dropped 2 bases and J dropped 7 bases, with 9 bases sitting between them. Germline V gene data show CDR1 as MNHNY and CDR2 as SVGAGI (reference sequence). This CDR3 has 12 amino acids. Investigators produced naive CD8 libraries from approximately 20,000 to 980,000 sorted cells, drawing on 10%, 30% or 50% RNA. CD8+CD4-CCR7+CD45RA+ cells were sorted as naive CD8 T cells. Previously described methods with listed TCR primers produced the bulk TCR libraries. TCRdb processed the PCR reads anew with MiXCR; each CDR3 protein has one entry. Here the sample spans a few hundred thousand distinct CDR3 sequences, about a fifth being singletons. Study outcomes and limitations: Jurkat TCR RNA spiked in from one cell reportedly remained identifiable amid one million naive cells.

V usage is TRBV6-6 and J usage is TRBJ2-7, with D uncertain. This clonotype originated in a human donor in good health. Some libraries in this study had Jurkat cell RNA spiked in. Sequenced: naive CD8+ T cells from blood, with Jurkat cell RNA spiked in. The subset is: FACS-sorted CD8+CD4-CCR7+CD45RA+ naive T cells. Written as DNA, the CDR3 is TGTGCCAGCAGTTACGGCAACGGTGAGCAGTACTTC. Translating gives CASSYGNGEQYF.